This TCR beta chain is drawn from a study of cytomegalovirus exposure and HLA in healthy donors. Overall study findings and caveats: The study recorded 150 to 200 TCR beta chains that were cytomegalovirus-associated. The finding came from a later analysis; first-cohort TCR clusters tended to co-occur in the roughly 120 validation repertoires. A few CMV-associated chains were confirmed in vitro to be specific for CMV antigens.

Using immunoSEQ multiplex PCR, the repertoire was profiled, and TCRdb retains in-frame clones only, with some absent. This table has some 330,000 clones, roughly 90% appearing once. Germline assignment: CDR1 SGHAT and CDR2 FQDESV (reference sequence). This CDR3 has 16 residues. V shed 5 bases and J shed 1 base, with 12 bases lying between them. Separate from the roughly 670-subject first cohort, the approximately 120-subject validation cohort was the one that the donors belonged to. As to this clone: Antigen unknown.

The gene calls are TRBV11-1 and TRBJ2-6; tentatively, D is TRBD2 (5 bases). The sequence was collected from a woman younger than 35 in good health and CMV-seronegative. The source material was PBMCs. CDR3 in DNA: TGTGCCAGCAGCCCTAGGCCGGGGTCTGGGGCCAACGTCCTGACTTTC. Translation gives CASSPRPGSGANVLTF. Drawing the rest from reference TRBV11-1 and TRBJ2-6, the complete variable domain is EAEVAQSPRYKITEKSQAVAFWCDPISGHATLYWYRQILGQGPELLVQFQDESVVDDSQLPKDRFSAERLKGVDSTLKIQPAELGDSAMYLCASSPRPGSGANVLTFGAGSRLTVL.